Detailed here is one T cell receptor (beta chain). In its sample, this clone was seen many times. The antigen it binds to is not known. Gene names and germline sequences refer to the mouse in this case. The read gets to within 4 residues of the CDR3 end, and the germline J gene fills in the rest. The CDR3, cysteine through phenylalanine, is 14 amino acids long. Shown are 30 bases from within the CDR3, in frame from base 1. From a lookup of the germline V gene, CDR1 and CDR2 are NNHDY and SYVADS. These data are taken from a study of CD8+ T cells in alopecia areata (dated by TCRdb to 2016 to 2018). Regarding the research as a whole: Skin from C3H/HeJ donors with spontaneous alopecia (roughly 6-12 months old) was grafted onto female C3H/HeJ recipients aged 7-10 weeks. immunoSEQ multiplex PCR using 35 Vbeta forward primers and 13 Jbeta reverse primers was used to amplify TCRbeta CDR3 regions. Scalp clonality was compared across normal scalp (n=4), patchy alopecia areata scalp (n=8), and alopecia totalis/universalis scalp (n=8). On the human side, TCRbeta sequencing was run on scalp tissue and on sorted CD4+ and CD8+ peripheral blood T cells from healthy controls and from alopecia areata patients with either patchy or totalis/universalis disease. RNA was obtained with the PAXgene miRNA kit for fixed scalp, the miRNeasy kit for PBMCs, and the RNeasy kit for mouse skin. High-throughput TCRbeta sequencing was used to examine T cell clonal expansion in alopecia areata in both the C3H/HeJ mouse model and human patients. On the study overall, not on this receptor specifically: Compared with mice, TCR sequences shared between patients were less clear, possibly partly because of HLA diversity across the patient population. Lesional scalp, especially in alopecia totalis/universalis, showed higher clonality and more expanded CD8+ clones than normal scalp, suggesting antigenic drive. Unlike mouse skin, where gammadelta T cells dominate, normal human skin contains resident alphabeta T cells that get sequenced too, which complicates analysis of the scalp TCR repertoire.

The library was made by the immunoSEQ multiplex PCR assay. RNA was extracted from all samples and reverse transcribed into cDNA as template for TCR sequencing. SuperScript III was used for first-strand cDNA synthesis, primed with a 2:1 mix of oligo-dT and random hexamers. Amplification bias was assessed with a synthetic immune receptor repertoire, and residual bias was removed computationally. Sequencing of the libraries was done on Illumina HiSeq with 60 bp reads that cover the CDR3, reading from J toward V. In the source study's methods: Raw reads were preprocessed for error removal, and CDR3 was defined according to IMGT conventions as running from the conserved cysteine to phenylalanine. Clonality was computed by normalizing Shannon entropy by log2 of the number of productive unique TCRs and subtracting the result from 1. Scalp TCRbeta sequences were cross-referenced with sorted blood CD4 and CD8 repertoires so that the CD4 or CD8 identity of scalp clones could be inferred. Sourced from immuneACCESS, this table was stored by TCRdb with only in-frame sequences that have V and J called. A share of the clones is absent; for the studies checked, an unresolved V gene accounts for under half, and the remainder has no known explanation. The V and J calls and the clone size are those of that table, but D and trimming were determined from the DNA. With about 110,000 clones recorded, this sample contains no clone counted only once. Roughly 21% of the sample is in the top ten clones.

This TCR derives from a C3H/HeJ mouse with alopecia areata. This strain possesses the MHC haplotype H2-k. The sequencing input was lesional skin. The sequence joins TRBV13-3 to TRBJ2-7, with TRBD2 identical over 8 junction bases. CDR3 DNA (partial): TGTGCCAGCAGTGATGCTCACTGGGGGTAT. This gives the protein CASSDAHWGY. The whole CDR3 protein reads CASSDAHWGYEQYF.